Presented here are 20 T cell receptor beta chains from one specimen sequenced in a study of shared clonotypes between healthy human individuals. The repertoire was sequenced with immunoSEQ multiplex PCR; TCRdb's copy has only in-frame clones and lacks some. Of approximately 95,000 clones in the sample, approximately 61% are singletons; the top ten hold roughly 40%. Sequencing used memory CD8+ T cells sorted from blood. Subset noted: CD45RO+ cells pooled with CCR7-negative TemRA cells. The receptors were gathered from a man younger than 40 in good health.

The CDR3 sequence is CASSQTFISYEQYF. DNA of the CDR3: TGCGCCAGCAGCCAAACATTCATCTCCTACGAGCAGTACTTC. This chain joins TRBV4-1 and TRBJ2-7; D ambiguous. The germline V gene encodes CDR1 MGHRA and CDR2 YSYEKL. V dropped 2 bases and J dropped 0 bases, with 8 bases sitting between them. The length of the CDR3 is 14 residues.

The chain links TRBV5-1 to TRBJ2-7, with D perhaps matching TRBD1 or TRBD2 (5 bases each). The CDR3 sequence is 14 residues long. Germline V CDR1 and CDR2: SGHRS, YFSETQ. The ends were cut back, 4 bases at V and 0 bases at J, with 11 bases in the middle. The CDR3 bases are TGCGCCAGCAGCCCGGGGCAGAGCTCCTACGAGCAGTACTTC. This sequence encodes CASSPGQSSYEQYF.

The chain combines TRBV29-1 with TRBJ2-2; possible D gene TRBD1, 5 bases. Trimming cost V 4 bases and J 4 bases, with 13 bases left between them. The germline gives CDR1 SQVTM, CDR2 ANQGSEA. This CDR3 is 14 amino acids long. In DNA, the CDR3 is TGCAGCGTTGTTGTAGGGGCAAGCACCGGGGAGCTGTTTTTT. Its protein is CSVVVGASTGELFF.

The chain has TRBV7-8 and TRBJ1-1, with no clear D. Trimming shortened V by 2 bases and J by 1 base, and 11 bases separated the two germline ends. This CDR3 is 15 amino acids long. CDR1 is SGHVS and CDR2 is FQNEAQ in the germline V gene. DNA of the CDR3: TGTGCCAGCAGCTTATTGAGGGCGGCGAACACTGAAGCTTTCTTT. Translation gives CASSLLRAANTEAFF.

This clone appeared a single time. Other DNA variants within this sample encode the same CDR3. V gene TRBV28 combines with J gene TRBJ2-7; no clear D. The germline V and J ends were trimmed by 5 bases and 3 bases, with 5 bases remaining between them. CDR1 is MDHEN, CDR2 SYDVKM, per germline. This CDR3 has 11 residues. CDR3 sequence (DNA): TGTGCCAGCAGTAGTTACTACGAGCAGTACTTC. It specifies CASSSYYEQYF.

Details on this clone: This sequence is one base from a far larger clone and is likely a read error. The chain couples TRBV7-8 to TRBJ2-1, with 7 bases matching TRBD1. The trim removed 8 bases at V and 4 bases at J, leaving 5 bases unmatched. This CDR3 is built from 13 residues. Germline assignment: CDR1 SGHVS and CDR2 FQNEAQ. CDR3 nucleotides: TGTGCCAGCGCCGAGGGACAGTACAATGAGCAGTTCTTC. This codes for CASAEGQYNEQFF. The full variable domain, in which reference TRBV7-8 and TRBJ2-1 provide the parts outside the CDR3, is GAGVSQSPRYKVAKRGQDVALRCDPISGHVSLFWYQQALGQGPEFLTYFQNEAQLDKSGLPSDRFFAERPEGSVSTLKIQRTQQEDSAVYLCASAEGQYNEQFFGPGTRLTVL.

Concerning this clone: A much larger clone lies one base from this, so it may be a read error. The DNA for the CDR3 is TGTGCCAGCAGCTTAGTCAGGGGGGGGGTTGATGAGCAGTTCTTC. Translated, it gives CASSLVRGGVDEQFF. This chain uses TRBV7-9 with TRBJ2-1; D might be TRBD1 or TRBD2, each matching 7 bases. The CDR3 loop spans 15 amino acids. Between the trimmed V and J ends, which lost 1 base and 8 bases, there was a span of 15 bases. Germline V lookup: CDR1 SEHNR, CDR2 FQNEAQ (reference sequence).

V gene TRBV19 combines with J gene TRBJ2-5; tentatively, D is TRBD2 (6 bases). The V end lost 5 bases, the J end lost 1 base, and 11 bases lay between the germline ends. CDR3 length: 14 residues. Per germline, CDR1 LNHDA and CDR2 SQIVND (reference sequence). The CDR3 region has the DNA TGTGCCAGTAGTGGCGGGGCAGGCCAAGAGACCCAGTACTTC. Translated: CASSGGAGQETQYF.

This clone was observed once. The V call is TRBV27, the J call TRBJ2-1; 8 positions match TRBD2. CDR3 length: 15 amino acids. V was clipped by 4 bases and J by 10 bases; unmatched bases: 12. Germline CDR1 and CDR2: MNHEY and SMNVEV (reference sequence). The CDR3 DNA reads TGTGCCAGCAGTTCCGGGACTAGGGCGTCTGGGGAGCAGTTCTTC. It encodes CASSSGTRASGEQFF.

V gene TRBV5-1 combines with J gene TRBJ2-1, with D maybe TRBD2 (6 bases). Trimming removed 7 bases at V and 0 bases at J, with 11 bases between. CDR1 and CDR2 from the germline V gene are SGHRS and YFSETQ. CDR3 length equals 14 residues. The CDR3 loop is CASHGRGSYNEQFF. Written as DNA, the CDR3 is TGCGCCAGCCACGGGCGGGGCTCCTACAATGAGCAGTTCTTC. The full variable domain, in which reference TRBV5-1 and TRBJ2-1 provide the parts outside the CDR3, is KAGVTQTPRYLIKTRGQQVTLSCSPISGHRSVSWYQQTPGQGLQFLFEYFSETQRNKGNFPGRFSGRQFSNSRSEMNVSTLELGDSALYLCASHGRGSYNEQFFGPGTRLTVL.

The gene calls are TRBV2 and TRBJ2-7, with D uncertain. V was clipped by 1 base and J by 5 bases, with 18 bases between them. The CDR3 consists of 16 residues. CDR1 is SNHLY, CDR2 FYNNEI, per germline. In DNA form, the CDR3 reads TGTGCCAGCAGTGAAGGGTGGTTCGGTAGAAGTAACGAGCAGTACTTC. Amino acid sequence: CASSEGWFGRSNEQYF.

The chain couples TRBV7-9 to TRBJ2-2; D perhaps matches TRBD1 (6 bases). V shed 5 bases and J shed 5 bases, with 15 bases lying between them. This CDR3 has 15 amino acids. The germline V gene encodes CDR1 SEHNR and CDR2 FQNEAQ (reference sequence). DNA of the CDR3: TGTGCCAGCAGCGCCCGGGACACGACTACCGGGGAGCTGTTTTTT. Its translation: CASSARDTTTGELFF.

This clone was seen only a few times. The chain has TRBV2 and TRBJ1-5; D perhaps matches TRBD1 (5 bases). The germline V gene encodes CDR1 SNHLY and CDR2 FYNNEI. This CDR3 has 13 residues. Trimming stripped 7 bases from V and 7 bases from J, with 14 bases between. The CDR3 here is CASTGGLMQPQHF. The CDR3 nucleotides read TGTGCCAGCACGGGGGGATTGATGCAGCCCCAGCATTTT. The whole variable domain, remainder taken from reference TRBV2 and TRBJ1-5, is EPEVTQTPSHQVTQMGQEVILRCVPISNHLYFYWYRQILGQKVEFLVSFYNNEISEKSEIFDDQFSVERPDGSNFTLKIRSTKLEDSAMYFCASTGGLMQPQHFGDGTRLSIL.

V and J are TRBV27 and TRBJ2-1; TRBD2 matches at 7 bases. In germline, CDR1 is MNHEY, CDR2 SMNVEV (reference sequence). Trimming took 8 bases from V and 7 from J; bases not matched to a gene: 8. This CDR3 comprises 13 residues. The CDR3 DNA sequence: TGTGCCAGCGAAGCGGGAAATCGGAATGAGCAGTTCTTC. Residues: CASEAGNRNEQFF.

This clone was detected only a few times. The chain recombines TRBV2 with TRBJ1-1; 12 bases align to TRBD1. The CDR3 has 14 amino acids. Per germline, CDR1 SNHLY and CDR2 FYNNEI. The junction had 3 bases not matched to a gene; V was cut back by 6 bases and J by 4 bases. This chain's CDR3 is CASRGTGGGTEAFF. The CDR3 DNA sequence: TGTGCCAGCAGGGGGACAGGGGGCGGCACTGAAGCTTTCTTT. Looking up the rest from reference TRBV2 and TRBJ1-1 gives the full variable domain: EPEVTQTPSHQVTQMGQEVILRCVPISNHLYFYWYRQILGQKVEFLVSFYNNEISEKSEIFDDQFSVERPDGSNFTLKIRSTKLEDSAMYFCASRGTGGGTEAFFGQGTRLTVV.

In its sample, this clone was seen a few times. V gene TRBV28 combines with J gene TRBJ1-4; 9 bases match TRBD1. V lost 4 bases and J lost 6; bases outside the gene matches: 6. The germline CDR1 and CDR2 sequences are MDHEN and SYDVKM. The CDR3 has 15 residues. The CDR3 region is CASSSRTGDDEKLFF. The CDR3 nucleotides read TGTGCCAGCAGTTCACGGACAGGGGATGATGAAAAACTGTTTTTT.

This clone was counted many times. The V call is TRBV10-2, the J call TRBJ1-2; D is ambiguous. The CDR3 is made up of 13 amino acids. Germline CDR1 reads WSHSY; CDR2 reads SAAADI. Trimming stripped 3 bases from V and 0 bases from J, with 5 bases between. This chain's CDR3 is CASSEGSNYGYTF. As DNA, the CDR3 is TGCGCCAGCAGTGAAGGCTCTAACTATGGCTACACCTTC.

The chain has TRBV29-1 and TRBJ1-2; 7 bases line up with TRBD1. The J segment lost 7 bases and the V segment lost 0 bases, leaving 8 bases of the junction unmatched. Germline lookup yields CDR1 SQVTM and CDR2 ANQGSEA. This CDR3 comprises 14 residues. CDR3 DNA sequence: TGCAGCGTTGAAGATAATCAGGGGGTAGGTGGCTACACCTTC. Translated: CSVEDNQGVGGYTF.

The V call is TRBV4-3, the J call TRBJ2-7; D tentatively reads TRBD1 or TRBD2 (5 bases each). Germline V gives CDR1 LGHNA, CDR2 YSLEER. The CDR3 has 15 residues. Trimming left V 1 base short and J 5 bases short, with 15 bases between. This chain's CDR3 is CASSQGPGPEHEQYF. Here the CDR3 DNA reads TGCGCCAGCAGCCAAGGGCCGGGGCCAGAGCACGAGCAGTACTTC.

This clone was seen a few times. The chain couples TRBV7-9 to TRBJ1-2; possibly TRBD1 for D (5 bases). The CDR3 totals 14 residues. Germline CDR1 reads SEHNR; CDR2 reads FQNEAQ (reference sequence). The V gene lost 4 bases and the J gene lost 4 bases, with 13 bases spanning the gap. Here the CDR3 reads CASSYGGTTYGYTF. The CDR3 region has the DNA TGTGCCAGCAGCTATGGGGGGACTACCTATGGCTACACCTTC.